This record covers a single T cell receptor beta chain. Profiled with immunoSEQ multiplex PCR; TCRdb holds only in-frame clones, not every one. This table holds 53,000 or so clones, around 83% found once. This entry is derived from a study of technical replicates of blood from a few donors. V lost 3 bases to trimming and J lost 5 bases; unmatched junction nucleotides: 9. The CDR3 contains 15 residues. Per the germline V gene, CDR1 is SGHNT and CDR2 is YYREEE (reference sequence). The TCR comes from a human donor in good health. Some clones in this sample may be carry-over from other donors' samples. J is TRBJ2-5 and V is TRBV5-4, with 8 positions matching TRBD1. Material for sequencing was PBMCs. This chain's CDR3 is CASSWRTGMSETQYF. The CDR3 DNA sequence: TGTGCCAGCAGCTGGAGGACAGGGATGTCCGAGACCCAGTACTTC.